These 11 T cell receptor beta chains share one sample of origin, sequenced in a study of T cells in narcolepsy. The protocol was immunoSEQ multiplex PCR, while the TCRdb copy is restricted to in-frame clones and leaves out a portion. The sample yields more than 20,000 clones, about 91% seen once. What was sequenced was CD45RA- memory CD4+ T cells from PBMCs. All receptors come from a human donor with narcolepsy.

This clone was observed once. V is TRBV19 and J is TRBJ1-2, with TRBD1 identical over 7 bases. The CDR3 length is 14 residues. In germline, CDR1 is LNHDA, CDR2 SQIVND (reference sequence). After removal of 5 bases from V and 8 bases from J, the junction contained 11 bases not matched to a gene. CDR3 loop: CASSSRQGRSGYTF. The CDR3, as DNA: TGTGCCAGTAGTTCCCGACAGGGCCGGAGCGGCTACACCTTC.

The chain uses TRBV11-2 and TRBJ1-5; D is undetermined. Trimming left V 5 bases short and J 3 bases short, with 8 bases between. The CDR3 extends over 13 amino acids. The germline gives CDR1 SGHAT, CDR2 FQNNGV. As DNA, the CDR3 is TGTGCCAGCAGCCAGTCGATCAATCAGCCCCAGCATTTT. Translating it yields CASSQSINQPQHF.

The V call is TRBV5-4, the J call TRBJ2-5, with 10 bases aligning to TRBD2. V lost 2 bases to trimming and J lost 1 base; unmatched junction nucleotides: 2. The V gene's germline CDR1 is SGHNT and CDR2 YYREEE (reference sequence). This CDR3 spans 15 amino acids. The CDR3 reads CASSFRLAGQETQYF. Here the CDR3 DNA reads TGTGCCAGCAGCTTTAGACTAGCGGGCCAAGAGACCCAGTACTTC.

The chain carries TRBV7-3 and TRBJ2-3, with TRBD2 matching 9 bases. The CDR3 contains 14 residues. J gave up 3 bases and V 6 bases, and 4 bases lay outside the gene matches. Germline values: CDR1 SGHTA, CDR2 FQGTGA. The CDR3: CASSSSGVTDTQYF. CDR3 nucleotide sequence: TGTGCCAGCAGTTCTAGCGGGGTTACAGATACGCAGTATTTT. Looking up the rest from reference TRBV7-3 and TRBJ2-3 gives the full variable domain: GAGVSQTPSNKVTEKGKYVELRCDPISGHTALYWYRQSLGQGPEFLIYFQGTGAADDSGLPNDRFFAVRPEGSVSTLKIQRTERGDSAVYLCASSSSGVTDTQYFGPGTRLTVL.

The V gene is TRBV5-1, the J gene TRBJ1-1; the D gene is possibly TRBD1 (5 bases). Germline V CDR1 and CDR2: SGHRS, YFSETQ. The CDR3 is made up of 14 amino acids. Trimming removed 4 bases at V and 1 base at J, with 11 bases between. CDR3 bases: TGCGCCAGCAGCATCAGGGAAAGGAACACTGAAGCTTTCTTT. Amino acid sequence: CASSIRERNTEAFF. Full variable domain (rest looked up from reference TRBV5-1 and TRBJ1-1): KAGVTQTPRYLIKTRGQQVTLSCSPISGHRSVSWYQQTPGQGLQFLFEYFSETQRNKGNFPGRFSGRQFSNSRSEMNVSTLELGDSALYLCASSIRERNTEAFFGQGTRLTVV.

This clone was picked up one time. This sequence joins TRBV7-2 and TRBJ2-1, with 13 bases matching TRBD2. The germline V gene encodes CDR1 SGHTA and CDR2 FQGNSA. This CDR3 is 15 amino acids long. With V trimmed by 1 base and J by 9 bases, 3 bases remained unmatched. The CDR3 is CASSLGTSGSTEQFF. The DNA for the CDR3 is TGTGCCAGCAGCTTAGGGACTAGCGGGAGTACTGAGCAGTTCTTC.

The chain couples TRBV4-2 to TRBJ1-5; D is unclear. This CDR3 comprises 17 residues. The germline V and J ends were trimmed by 0 bases and 0 bases, with 12 bases remaining between them. The germline V gene has CDR1 LGHNA and CDR2 YNFKEQ. CDR3 amino acids: CASSQDKGPYSNQPQHF. The CDR3 bases are TGTGCCAGCAGCCAAGATAAGGGCCCCTATAGCAATCAGCCCCAGCATTTT.

The chain recombines TRBV16 with TRBJ2-1; unclear D gene. With 2 bases removed from V and 10 bases from J, the gap between germline ends came to 3 bases. The CDR3 loop spans 10 amino acids. From germline, CDR1 is KGHSY and CDR2 FQNENV. For the CDR3, the DNA is TGTGCCAGCAGCCAAAAAGAGCAGTTCTTC. Encoded protein: CASSQKEQFF. Full variable domain (rest looked up from reference TRBV16 and TRBJ2-1): GEEVAQTPKHLVRGEGQKAKLYCAPIKGHSYVFWYQQVLKNEFKFLISFQNENVFDETGMPKERFSAKCLPNSPCSLEIQATKLEDSAVYFCASSQKEQFFGPGTRLTVL.

The chain has TRBV9 and TRBJ1-2, with D tentatively TRBD1 (6 bases). Germline V gene data show CDR1 as SGDLS and CDR2 as YYNGEE. CDR3 length: 14 residues. The V end was cut by 3 bases, the J end by 5 bases, with 14 bases between. The CDR3: CASSAGQPEYGYTF. The CDR3 nucleotides read TGTGCCAGCAGCGCCGGACAGCCCGAATATGGCTACACCTTC.

This clone was counted a single time. The chain carries TRBV5-1 and TRBJ2-5; TRBD1 might be the D (6 bases). The CDR3 is 14 amino acids. Trimming cost V 4 bases and J 5 bases, with 15 bases left between them. Germline V gene data show CDR1 as SGHRS and CDR2 as YFSETQ. DNA of the CDR3: TGCGCCAGCAGCCGGGATGGGGGCGCGGAGACCCAGTACTTC. The encoded protein is CASSRDGGAETQYF.

This chain uses TRBV4-1 with TRBJ1-3; TRBD1 agrees at 9 bases. CDR3 length equals 17 residues. CDR1 and CDR2 (germline): MGHRA, YSYEKL. The V segment lost 2 bases and the J segment 0 bases; nucleotides outside the gene matches: 5. The CDR3 nucleotides read TGCGCCAGCAGCCAACAGGGACAGGGCAGCTCTGGAAACACCATATATTTT. Translated, it gives CASSQQGQGSSGNTIYF.